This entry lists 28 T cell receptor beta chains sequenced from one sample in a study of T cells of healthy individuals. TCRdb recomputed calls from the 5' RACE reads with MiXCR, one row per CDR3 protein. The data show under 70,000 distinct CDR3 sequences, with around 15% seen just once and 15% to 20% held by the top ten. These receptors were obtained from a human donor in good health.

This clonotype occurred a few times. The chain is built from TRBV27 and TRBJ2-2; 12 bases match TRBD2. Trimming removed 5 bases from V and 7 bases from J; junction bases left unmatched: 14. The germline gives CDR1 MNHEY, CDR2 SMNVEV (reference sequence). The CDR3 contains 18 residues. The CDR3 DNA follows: TGTGCCAGCAGTCTCCTCCGGACTAGCGGGATAGGCGACGGGGAGCTGTTTTTT. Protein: CASSLLRTSGIGDGELFF.

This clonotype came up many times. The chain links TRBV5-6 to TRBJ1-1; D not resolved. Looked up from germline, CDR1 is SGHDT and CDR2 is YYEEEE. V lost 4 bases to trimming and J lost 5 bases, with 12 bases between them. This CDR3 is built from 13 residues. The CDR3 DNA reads TGTGCCAGCAGCCCCAAGCTGGGGACTGAAGCTTTCTTT. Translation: CASSPKLGTEAFF.

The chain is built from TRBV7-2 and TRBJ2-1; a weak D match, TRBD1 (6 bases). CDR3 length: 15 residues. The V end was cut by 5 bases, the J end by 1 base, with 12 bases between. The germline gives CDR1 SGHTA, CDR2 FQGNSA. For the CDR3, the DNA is TGTGCCAGCAGCCAAGGGGGAAGGTCCTACAATGAGCAGTTCTTC. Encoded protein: CASSQGGRSYNEQFF.

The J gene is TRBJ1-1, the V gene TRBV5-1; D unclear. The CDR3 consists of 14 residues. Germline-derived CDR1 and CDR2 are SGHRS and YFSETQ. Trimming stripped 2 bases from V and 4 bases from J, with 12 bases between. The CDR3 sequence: CASSFDRESTEAFF. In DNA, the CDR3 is TGCGCCAGCAGCTTCGATAGGGAAAGCACTGAAGCTTTCTTT.

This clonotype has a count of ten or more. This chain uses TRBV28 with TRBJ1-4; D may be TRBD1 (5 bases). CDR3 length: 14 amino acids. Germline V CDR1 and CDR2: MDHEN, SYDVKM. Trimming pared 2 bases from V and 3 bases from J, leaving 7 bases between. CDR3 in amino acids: CASSLIGANEKLFF. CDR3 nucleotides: TGTGCCAGCAGTTTAATAGGGGCTAATGAAAAACTGTTTTTT. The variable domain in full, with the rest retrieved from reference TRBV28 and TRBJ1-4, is DVKVTQSSRYLVKRTGEKVFLECVQDMDHENMFWYRQDPGLGLRLIYFSYDVKMKEKGDIPEGYSVSREKKERFSLILESASTNQTSMYLCASSLIGANEKLFFGSGTQLSVL.

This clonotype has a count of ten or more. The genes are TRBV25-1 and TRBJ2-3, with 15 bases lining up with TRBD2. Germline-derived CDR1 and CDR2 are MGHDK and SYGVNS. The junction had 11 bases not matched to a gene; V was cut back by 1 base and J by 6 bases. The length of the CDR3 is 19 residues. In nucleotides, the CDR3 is TGTGCCAGCAGTGAATTTAAGGGGACTAGCGGGGGGTTTGTGGATACGCAGTATTTT. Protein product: CASSEFKGTSGGFVDTQYF.

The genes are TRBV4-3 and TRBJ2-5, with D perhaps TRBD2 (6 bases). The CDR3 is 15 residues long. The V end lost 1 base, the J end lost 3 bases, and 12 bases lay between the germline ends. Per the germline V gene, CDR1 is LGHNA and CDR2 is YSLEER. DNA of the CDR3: TGCGCCAGCAGCCAAGCCTATCAGCGGGAAGAGACCCAGTACTTC. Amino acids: CASSQAYQREETQYF.

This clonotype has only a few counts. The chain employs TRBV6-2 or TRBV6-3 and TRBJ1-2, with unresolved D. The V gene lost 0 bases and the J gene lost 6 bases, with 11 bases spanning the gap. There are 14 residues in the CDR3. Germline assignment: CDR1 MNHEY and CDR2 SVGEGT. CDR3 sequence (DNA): TGTGCCAGCAGTTACTCATCCCAGGCGGATGGCTACACCTTC. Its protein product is CASSYSSQADGYTF.

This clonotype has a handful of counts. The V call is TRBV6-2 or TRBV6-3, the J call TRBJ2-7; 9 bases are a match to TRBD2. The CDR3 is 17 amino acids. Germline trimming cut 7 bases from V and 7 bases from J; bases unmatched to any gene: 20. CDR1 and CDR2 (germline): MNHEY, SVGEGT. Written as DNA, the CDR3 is TGTGCCAGCAATGATTACGGCGGGAGGGTCCCTGGGGGGGAGCAGTACTTC. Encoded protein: CASNDYGGRVPGGEQYF.

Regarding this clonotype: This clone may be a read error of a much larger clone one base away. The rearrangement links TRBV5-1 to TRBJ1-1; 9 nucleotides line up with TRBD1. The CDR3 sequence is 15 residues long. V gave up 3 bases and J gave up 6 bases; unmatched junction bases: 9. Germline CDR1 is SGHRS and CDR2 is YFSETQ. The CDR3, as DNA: TGCGCCAGCAGCTCTTCCCGGGACAGGGTTTCTGAAGCTTTCTTT. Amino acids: CASSSSRDRVSEAFF.

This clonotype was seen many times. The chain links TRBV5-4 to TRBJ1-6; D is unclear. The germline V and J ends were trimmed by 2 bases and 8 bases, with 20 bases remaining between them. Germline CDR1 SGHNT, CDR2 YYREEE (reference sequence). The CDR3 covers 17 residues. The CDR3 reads CASSFSKQPRADSPLHF. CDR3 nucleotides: TGTGCCAGCAGCTTTAGTAAGCAGCCTAGGGCCGATTCACCCCTCCACTTT.

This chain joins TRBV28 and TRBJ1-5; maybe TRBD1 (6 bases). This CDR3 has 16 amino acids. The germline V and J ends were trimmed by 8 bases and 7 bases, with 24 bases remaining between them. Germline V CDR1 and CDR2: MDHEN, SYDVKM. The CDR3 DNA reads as TGTGCCAGCCAGGAAACAGGGCCTGGGTCCACGCAGCCCCAGCATTTT. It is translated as CASQETGPGSTQPQHF.

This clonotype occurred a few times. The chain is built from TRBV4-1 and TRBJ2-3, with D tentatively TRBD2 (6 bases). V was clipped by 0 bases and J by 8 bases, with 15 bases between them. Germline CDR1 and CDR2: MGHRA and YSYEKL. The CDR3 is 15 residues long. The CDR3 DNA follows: TGCGCCAGCAGCCAAGATGGAGCTAGCGAACGTACGCAGTATTTT. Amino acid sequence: CASSQDGASERTQYF.

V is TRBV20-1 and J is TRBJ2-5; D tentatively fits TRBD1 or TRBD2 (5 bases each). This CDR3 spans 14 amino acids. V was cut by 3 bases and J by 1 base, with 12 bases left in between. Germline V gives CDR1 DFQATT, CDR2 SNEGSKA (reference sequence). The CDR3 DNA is TGCAGTGCTAGCCGAGGGGTAACCCAAGAGACCCAGTACTTC. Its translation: CSASRGVTQETQYF.

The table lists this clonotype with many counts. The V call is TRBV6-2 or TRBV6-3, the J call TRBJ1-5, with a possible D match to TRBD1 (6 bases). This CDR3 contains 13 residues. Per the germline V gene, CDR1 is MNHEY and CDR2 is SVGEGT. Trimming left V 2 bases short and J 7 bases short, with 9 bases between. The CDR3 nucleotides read TGTGCCAGCAGTTACCAGGGGCGACAGCCCCAGCATTTT. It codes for CASSYQGRQPQHF.

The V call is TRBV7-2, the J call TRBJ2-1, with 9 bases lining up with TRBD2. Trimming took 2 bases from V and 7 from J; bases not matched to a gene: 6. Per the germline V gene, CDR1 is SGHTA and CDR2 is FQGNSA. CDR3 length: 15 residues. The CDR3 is CASSLSGAGGNEQFF. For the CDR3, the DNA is TGTGCCAGCAGCTTATCCGGGGCGGGGGGGAATGAGCAGTTCTTC. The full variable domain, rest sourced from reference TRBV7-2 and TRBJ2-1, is GAGVSQSPSNKVTEKGKDVELRCDPISGHTALYWYRQSLGQGLEFLIYFQGNSAPDKSGLPSDRFSAERTGGSVSTLTIQRTQQEDSAVYLCASSLSGAGGNEQFFGPGTRLTVL.

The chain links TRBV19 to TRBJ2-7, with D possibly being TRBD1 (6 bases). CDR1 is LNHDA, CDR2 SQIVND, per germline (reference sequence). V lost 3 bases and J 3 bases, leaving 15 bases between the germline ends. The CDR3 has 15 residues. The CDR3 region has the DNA TGTGCCAGTAGTATCTTGGGACAATCGGTCTACGAGCAGTACTTC. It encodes CASSILGQSVYEQYF.

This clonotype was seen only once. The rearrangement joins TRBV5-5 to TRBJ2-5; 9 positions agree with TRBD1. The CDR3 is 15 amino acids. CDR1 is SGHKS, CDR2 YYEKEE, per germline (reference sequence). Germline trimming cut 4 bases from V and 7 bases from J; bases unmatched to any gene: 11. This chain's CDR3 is CASSTPGQGTRTQYF. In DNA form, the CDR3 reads TGTGCCAGCAGCACGCCGGGACAGGGAACAAGGACCCAGTACTTC.

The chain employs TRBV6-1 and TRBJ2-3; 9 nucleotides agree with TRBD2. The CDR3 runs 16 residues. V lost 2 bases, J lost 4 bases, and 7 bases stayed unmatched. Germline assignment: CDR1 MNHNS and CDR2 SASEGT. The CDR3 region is CASSERQAGGSDTQYF. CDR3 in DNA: TGTGCCAGCAGTGAACGCCAAGCGGGAGGCTCAGATACGCAGTATTTT.

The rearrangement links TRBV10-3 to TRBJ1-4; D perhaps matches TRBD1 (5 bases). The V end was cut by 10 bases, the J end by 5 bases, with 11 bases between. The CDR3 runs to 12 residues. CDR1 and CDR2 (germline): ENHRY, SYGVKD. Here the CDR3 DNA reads TGTGCCAGCAGGGACCCGAATGAAAAACTGTTTTTT. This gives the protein CASRDPNEKLFF.

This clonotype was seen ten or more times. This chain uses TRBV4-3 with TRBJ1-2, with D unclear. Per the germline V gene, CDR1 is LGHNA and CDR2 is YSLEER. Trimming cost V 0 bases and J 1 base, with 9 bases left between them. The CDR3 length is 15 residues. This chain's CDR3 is CASSQDPDFNYGYTF. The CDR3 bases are TGCGCCAGCAGCCAAGACCCCGATTTTAACTATGGCTACACCTTC.

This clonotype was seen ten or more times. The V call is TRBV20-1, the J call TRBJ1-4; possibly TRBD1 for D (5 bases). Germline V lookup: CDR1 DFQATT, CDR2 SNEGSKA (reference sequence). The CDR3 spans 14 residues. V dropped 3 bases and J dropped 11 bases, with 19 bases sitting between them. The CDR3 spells CSARGRGTSFKLFF. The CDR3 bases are TGCAGTGCTAGGGGGCGAGGAACGTCGTTTAAACTGTTTTTT.

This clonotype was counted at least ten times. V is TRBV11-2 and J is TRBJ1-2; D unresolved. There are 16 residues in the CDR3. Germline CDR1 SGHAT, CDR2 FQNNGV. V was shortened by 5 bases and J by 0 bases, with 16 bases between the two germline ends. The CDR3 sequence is CASSGLVLGPNYGYTF. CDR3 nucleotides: TGTGCCAGCAGCGGTTTAGTCCTAGGACCTAACTATGGCTACACCTTC.

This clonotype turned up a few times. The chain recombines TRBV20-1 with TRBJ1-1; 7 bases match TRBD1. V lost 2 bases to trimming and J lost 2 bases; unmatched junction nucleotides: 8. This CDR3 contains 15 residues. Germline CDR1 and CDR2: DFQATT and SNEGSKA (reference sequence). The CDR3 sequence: CSARQGDRLNTEAFF. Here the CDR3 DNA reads TGCAGTGCTAGACAGGGGGACCGACTAAACACTGAAGCTTTCTTT.

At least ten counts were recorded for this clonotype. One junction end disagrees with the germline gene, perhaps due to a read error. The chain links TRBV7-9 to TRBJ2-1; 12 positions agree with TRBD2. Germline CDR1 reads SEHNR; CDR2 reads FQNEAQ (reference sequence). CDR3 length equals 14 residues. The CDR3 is CASSPRLAGADQLF. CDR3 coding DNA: TGTGCCAGCAGCCCCAGACTAGCGGGGGCCGACCAGCTATTC.

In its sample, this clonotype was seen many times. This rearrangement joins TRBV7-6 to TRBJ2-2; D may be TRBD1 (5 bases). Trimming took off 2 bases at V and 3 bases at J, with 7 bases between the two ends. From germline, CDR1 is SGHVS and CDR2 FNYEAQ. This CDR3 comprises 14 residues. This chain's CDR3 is CASSLLGDTGELFF. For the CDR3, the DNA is TGTGCCAGCAGCTTATTAGGGGACACCGGGGAGCTGTTTTTT.

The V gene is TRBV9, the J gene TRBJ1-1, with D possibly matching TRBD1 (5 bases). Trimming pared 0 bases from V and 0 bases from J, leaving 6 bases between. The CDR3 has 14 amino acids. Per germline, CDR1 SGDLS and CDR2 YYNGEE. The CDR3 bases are TGTGCCAGCAGCGTAGGACAGATGAACACTGAAGCTTTCTTT. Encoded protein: CASSVGQMNTEAFF.

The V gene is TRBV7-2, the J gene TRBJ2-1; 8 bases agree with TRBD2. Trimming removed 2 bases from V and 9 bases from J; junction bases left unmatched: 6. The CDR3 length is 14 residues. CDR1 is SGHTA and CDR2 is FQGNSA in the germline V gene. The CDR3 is CASSLSGGAGEQFF. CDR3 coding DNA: TGTGCCAGCAGCTTATCGGGGGGGGCGGGTGAGCAGTTCTTC.